The entry that follows covers one T cell receptor beta chain sequence. Its antigen is currently unknown. Germline CDR1 and CDR2: MNHNS and SASEGT. Trimming removed 2 bases from V and 0 bases from J, with 17 bases in between. CDR3 length equals 18 residues. The data derive from a study of graft-versus-host responses after intestinal transplantation. About the study: Following induction with anti-thymocyte globulin, all recipients were given tacrolimus and steroids for two to four years.

Study results and caveats: GvH clones turned up in recipient marrow; some had shown up first in ileum or blood.

Profiling relied on immunoSEQ multiplex PCR, and the TCRdb table lists in-frame clones only, not all of them. The sample lists around 77,000 clones, approximately 94% occurring once. The sequence derives from a human donor who received an intestinal transplant. Specimen: unstimulated CD8+ T cells sorted from spleen or lymph node cells, collected before intestinal transplant. The V call is TRBV6-1, the J call TRBJ1-3; tentatively, D is TRBD1 (6 bases). DNA of the CDR3: TGTGCCAGCAGTGAATGGGGGCTCCTTTCAAGCTCTGGAAACACCATATATTTT. Its translation: CASSEWGLLSSSGNTIYF.